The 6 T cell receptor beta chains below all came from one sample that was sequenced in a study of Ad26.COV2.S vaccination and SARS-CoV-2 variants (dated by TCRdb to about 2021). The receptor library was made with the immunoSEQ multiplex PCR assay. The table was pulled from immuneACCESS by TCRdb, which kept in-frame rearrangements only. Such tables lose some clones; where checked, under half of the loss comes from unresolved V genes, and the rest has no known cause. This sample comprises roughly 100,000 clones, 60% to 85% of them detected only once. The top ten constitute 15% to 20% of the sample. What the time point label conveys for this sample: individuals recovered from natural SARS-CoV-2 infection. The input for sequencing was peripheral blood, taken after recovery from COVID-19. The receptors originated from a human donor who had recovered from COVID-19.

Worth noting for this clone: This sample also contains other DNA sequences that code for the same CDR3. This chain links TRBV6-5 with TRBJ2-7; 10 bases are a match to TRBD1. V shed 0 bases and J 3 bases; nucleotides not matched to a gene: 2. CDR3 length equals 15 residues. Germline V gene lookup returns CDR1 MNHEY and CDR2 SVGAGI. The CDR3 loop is CASSYSGQGSYEQYF. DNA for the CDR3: TGTGCCAGCAGTTACTCGGGACAGGGGAGCTACGAGCAGTACTTC.

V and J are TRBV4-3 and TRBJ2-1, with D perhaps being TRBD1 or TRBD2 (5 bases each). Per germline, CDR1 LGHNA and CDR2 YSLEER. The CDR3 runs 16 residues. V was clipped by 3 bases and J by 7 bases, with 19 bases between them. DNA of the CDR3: TGCGCCAGCAGCCATGGGACGGACGTGAGGTCAAATGAGCAGTTCTTC. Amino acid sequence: CASSHGTDVRSNEQFF.

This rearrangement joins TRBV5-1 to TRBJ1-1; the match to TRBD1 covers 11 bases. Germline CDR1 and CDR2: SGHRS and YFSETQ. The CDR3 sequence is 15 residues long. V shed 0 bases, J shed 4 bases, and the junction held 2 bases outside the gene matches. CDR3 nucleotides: TGCGCCAGCAGCTTGGCCGGGACAGGGGGCACTGAAGCTTTCTTT. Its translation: CASSLAGTGGTEAFF.

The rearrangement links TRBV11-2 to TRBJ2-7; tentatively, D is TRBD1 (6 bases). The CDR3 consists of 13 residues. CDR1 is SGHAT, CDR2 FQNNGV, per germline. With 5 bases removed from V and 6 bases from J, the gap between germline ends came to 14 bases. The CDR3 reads CASSPSWGPEQYF. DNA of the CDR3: TGTGCCAGCAGCCCTTCCTGGGGGCCCGAGCAGTACTTC. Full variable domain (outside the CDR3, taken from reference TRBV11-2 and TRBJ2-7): EAGVAQSPRYKIIEKRQSVAFWCNPISGHATLYWYQQILGQGPKLLIQFQNNGVVDDSQLPKDRFSAERLKGVDSTLKIQPAKLEDSAVYLCASSPSWGPEQYFGPGTRLTVT.

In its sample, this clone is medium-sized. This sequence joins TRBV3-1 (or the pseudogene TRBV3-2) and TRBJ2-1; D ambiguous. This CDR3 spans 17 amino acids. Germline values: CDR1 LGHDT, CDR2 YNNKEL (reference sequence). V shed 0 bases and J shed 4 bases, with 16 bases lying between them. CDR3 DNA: TGTGCCAGCAGCCAAGACCACTCGACACCCTCTTACAATGAGCAGTTCTTC. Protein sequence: CASSQDHSTPSYNEQFF.

Here the CDR3 reads CASSIANRGGSDTQYF. The CDR3 DNA reads as TGTGCCAGTAGTATAGCTAATCGCGGGGGGTCAGATACGCAGTATTTT. V usage is TRBV19 and J usage is TRBJ2-3, with 8 bases lining up with TRBD2. V shed 1 base and J 4 bases; nucleotides not matched to a gene: 7. The CDR3 covers 16 residues. CDR1 LNHDA and CDR2 SQIVND come from the germline V gene (reference sequence).